These 9 T cell receptor beta chains were all obtained from the same sample, sequenced in a study of blood T cell repertoires in COVID-19 (dated by TCRdb to 2018 to 2020). The library was built by means of the immunoSEQ multiplex PCR assay. In TCRdb, the immuneACCESS table is reduced to in-frame sequences with V and J assigned. These tables do not hold every clone; where another copy was compared, an unresolved V gene accounts for under half, and the others remain unexplained. Counted in this sample were approximately 230,000 clones; roughly four fifths of them appeared once. Jointly, the top ten make up about 15% of the sample. The sequenced sample was PBMCs or T cells enriched from blood (not recorded which). The receptor source for this set is a man aged 35 to 55 who had recovered from COVID-19.

The V gene is TRBV29-1, the J gene TRBJ1-2; D not resolved. The CDR3 spans 15 residues. Trimming stripped 7 bases from V and 0 bases from J, with 18 bases between. Germline values: CDR1 SQVTM, CDR2 ANQGSEA. The DNA for the CDR3 is TGCAGCGCGGAAGGGTTCGAGGGAGCTAACTATGGCTACACCTTC. Its protein product is CSAEGFEGANYGYTF.

V and J are TRBV6-5 and TRBJ2-7, with a tentative D call TRBD2 (6 bases). The length of the CDR3 is 14 residues. Trimming removed 6 bases from V and 3 bases from J, with 15 bases in between. CDR1 is MNHEY, CDR2 SVGAGI, per germline. As DNA, the CDR3 is TGTGCCAGCAGCCGGGCGGGACGGAACTACGAGCAGTACTTC. Translated, it gives CASSRAGRNYEQYF.

This chain joins TRBV27 and TRBJ2-7; the D is unclear. The CDR3 sequence is 12 residues long. The germline V gene has CDR1 MNHEY and CDR2 SMNVEV (reference sequence). Trimming left V 3 bases short and J 3 bases short, with 6 bases between. Here the CDR3 DNA reads TGTGCCAGCAGTTTTACGGGCTACGAGCAGTACTTC. Its translation is CASSFTGYEQYF.

In this sample, this clone turned up a few times. Other DNA sequences in this specimen translate into the identical CDR3. The V gene is TRBV12-3 or TRBV12-4, the J gene TRBJ1-5; D perhaps matches TRBD1 (6 bases). The CDR3 is 13 residues long. Trimming left V 3 bases short and J 5 bases short, with 8 bases between. As DNA, the CDR3 is TGTGCCAGCAGTTTGGACAGTTATCAGCCCCAGCATTTT. Protein sequence: CASSLDSYQPQHF.

The chain uses TRBV5-1 and TRBJ1-4; 9 bases are shared with TRBD1. The V segment lost 1 base and the J segment 8 bases; nucleotides outside the gene matches: 6. The CDR3 has 15 amino acids. Per germline, CDR1 SGHRS and CDR2 YFSETQ. The CDR3 DNA is TGCGCCAGCAGCTTGTCCCGGGGACAGGGCGAAAAACTGTTTTTT. Its protein product is CASSLSRGQGEKLFF.

For this clone: The same CDR3 also results from other DNA sequences found in this sample. This chain uses TRBV3-1 (or the pseudogene TRBV3-2) with TRBJ1-1; 9 nucleotides agree with TRBD1. The CDR3 spans 13 residues. Germline-derived CDR1 and CDR2 are LGHDT and YNNKEL (reference sequence). The junction had 0 bases not matched to a gene; V was cut back by 3 bases and J by 4 bases. In nucleotides, the CDR3 is TGTGCCAGCAGCCAGGGACAGGGCACTGAAGCTTTCTTT. Its translation: CASSQGQGTEAFF.

The genes are TRBV4-1 and TRBJ1-4; 9 nucleotides match TRBD1. Germline loops: CDR1 MGHRA, CDR2 YSYEKL. V lost 8 bases to trimming and J lost 8 bases; unmatched junction nucleotides: 12. This CDR3 is built from 15 residues. The CDR3 region is CASALTGTGTEKLFF. Written as DNA, the CDR3 is TGCGCCAGCGCATTAACCGGGACAGGGACCGAAAAACTGTTTTTT.

V gene TRBV5-1 combines with J gene TRBJ2-5, with 8 bases matching TRBD2. The CDR3 sequence is 14 residues long. V shed 7 bases, J shed 5 bases, and the junction held 10 bases outside the gene matches. Germline CDR1 and CDR2: SGHRS and YFSETQ. CDR3 nucleotides: TGCGCCAGCCACACGGGGGGGATAATGGAGACCCAGTACTTC. Translating it yields CASHTGGIMETQYF.

This sequence joins TRBV30 and TRBJ2-1; 7 nucleotides agree with TRBD2. The CDR3 extends over 15 amino acids. Trimming removed 2 bases from V and 2 bases from J; junction bases left unmatched: 6. The germline gives CDR1 GTSNPN, CDR2 SVGIG (reference sequence). The CDR3 coding sequence is TGTGCCTGGAGTAAACTAGCGCCTCCCTACAATGAGCAGTTCTTC. As protein: CAWSKLAPPYNEQFF.